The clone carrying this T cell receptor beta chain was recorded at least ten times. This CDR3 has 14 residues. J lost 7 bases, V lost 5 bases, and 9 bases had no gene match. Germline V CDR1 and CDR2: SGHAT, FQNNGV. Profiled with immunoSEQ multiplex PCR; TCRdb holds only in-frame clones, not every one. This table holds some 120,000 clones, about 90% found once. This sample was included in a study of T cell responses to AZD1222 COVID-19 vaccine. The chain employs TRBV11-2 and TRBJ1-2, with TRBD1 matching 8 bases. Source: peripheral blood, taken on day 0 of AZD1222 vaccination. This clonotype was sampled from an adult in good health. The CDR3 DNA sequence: TGTGCCAGCAGCGTTGGCAGGGGGCAAGCTGGCTACACCTTC. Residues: CASSVGRGQAGYTF. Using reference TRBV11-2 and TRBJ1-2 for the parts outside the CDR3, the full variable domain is EAGVAQSPRYKIIEKRQSVAFWCNPISGHATLYWYQQILGQGPKLLIQFQNNGVVDDSQLPKDRFSAERLKGVDSTLKIQPAKLEDSAVYLCASSVGRGQAGYTFGSGTRLTVV.